A few counts support the clone carrying this TCR beta chain. Antigen: not known. The sample comes from a study of vaccination and CD4 T cells after COVID-19. About the study: Median time from second vaccine dose to sampling was around 72 days (14 to 241). Overlapping SARS-CoV-2, HCoV-NL63, HCoV-OC43 and HCoV-229E spike peptides stimulated the cells.

Treatment meaning: roughly 11-day PBMC culture with coronavirus spike peptide pools or control peptides (ViraFEST assay). Culture of two million PBMCs per well took place with around 10 IU/ml IL-2 and roughly 9.8 ug/ml peptide pools. The CDR3 totals 15 residues. The germline V gene encodes CDR1 MNHNS and CDR2 SASEGT. V lost 6 bases and J lost 2; bases outside the gene matches: 7. The Oncomine TCR Beta short-read assay sequenced DNA from cultured CD4+ T cells. The template was genomic DNA from cultured CD4+ T cells. One entry per CDR3 protein, called by TCRdb with MiXCR from the PCR reads. The repertoire consists of about 15,000 distinct CDR3 sequences, with 30% occurring once and the leading ten covering 17%.

Input material: cultured CD4+ T cells from blood. This sequence was found in a human donor with COVID-19. V and J are TRBV6-1 and TRBJ2-5; 9 nucleotides line up with TRBD1. The CDR3 DNA reads TGTGCCAGCAGGAGGGAGGACAGGGGTCAAGAGACCCAGTACTTC. Translation: CASRREDRGQETQYF.